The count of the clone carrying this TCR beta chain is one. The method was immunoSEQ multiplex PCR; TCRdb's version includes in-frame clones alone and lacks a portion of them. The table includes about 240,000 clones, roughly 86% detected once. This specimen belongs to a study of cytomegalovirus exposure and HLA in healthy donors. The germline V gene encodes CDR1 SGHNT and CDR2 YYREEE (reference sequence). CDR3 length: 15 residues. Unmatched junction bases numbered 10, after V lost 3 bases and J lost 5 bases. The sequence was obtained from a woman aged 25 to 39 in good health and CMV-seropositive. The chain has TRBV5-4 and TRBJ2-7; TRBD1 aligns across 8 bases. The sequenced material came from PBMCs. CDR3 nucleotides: TGTGCCAGCAGCTCCTTACAGGGGGGACTCCACGAGCAGTACTTC. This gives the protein CASSSLQGGLHEQYF.